The 32 T cell receptor beta chains below were found in one sample sequenced in a study of T cells in Graves' hyperthyroidism and ophthalmopathy. RNA transcripts provided the source from which TCR beta CDR3 regions were amplified. When the TCR CDR3 underwent first-round RT-PCR, the HTBI primer set was used. TCRdb called the multiplex PCR reads again in MiXCR, with one record for every CDR3 protein. This table holds fewer than 450,000 distinct CDR3 sequences, over 13% found once. Input material: blood. The receptors originated from a man over 45 with Graves' ophthalmopathy.

This clonotype was counted ten times or more. CDR3 nucleotide sequence: TGCGCCAGCAGCTCTCTGAGCTCCTACGAGCAGTACTTC. This sequence encodes CASSSLSSYEQYF. The J gene is TRBJ2-7, the V gene TRBV5-1, with D uncertain. V was clipped by 3 bases and J by 0 bases, with 7 bases between them. Germline CDR1 reads SGHRS; CDR2 reads YFSETQ. The CDR3 is 13 amino acids.

This clonotype was found many times. V gene TRBV29-1 combines with J gene TRBJ2-3; D unresolved. The CDR3 consists of 16 residues. Germline lookup yields CDR1 SQVTM and CDR2 ANQGSEA. Deletions cut 7 bases from V and 0 bases from J, with 20 bases between. Written as DNA, the CDR3 is TGCAGCGCCAACACATGGTTGACACCTAGCACAGATACGCAGTATTTT. It specifies CSANTWLTPSTDTQYF.

This clonotype has a count of ten or more. The V gene is TRBV20-1, the J gene TRBJ1-1; possibly TRBD1 for D (5 bases). V lost 1 base and J lost 1, with 7 bases in between. Germline-derived CDR1 and CDR2 are DFQATT and SNEGSKA (reference sequence). This CDR3 comprises 13 residues. CDR3 DNA sequence: TGCAGTGCTAGAGTGGGGGGGAACACTGAAGCTTTCTTT. It is translated as CSARVGGNTEAFF.

This clonotype was seen at least ten times. This sequence joins TRBV30 and TRBJ1-2, with D possibly TRBD1 on 6 matching bases. V dropped 4 bases and J dropped 6 bases, with 18 bases sitting between them. The germline V gene encodes CDR1 GTSNPN and CDR2 SVGIG (reference sequence). The CDR3 covers 14 residues. The CDR3 bases are TGTGCCTGGACGCAGGCAGGGGCGGCTCATGGCTACACCTTC. The encoded protein is CAWTQAGAAHGYTF.

This clonotype was recorded at least ten times. The V call is TRBV12-3 or TRBV12-4, the J call TRBJ2-1; TRBD2 is a possible D gene (6 bases). V lost 6 bases and J 7 bases, leaving 16 bases between the germline ends. There are 14 residues in the CDR3. The CDR3 loop reads CASRRGGGGNEQFF. In DNA form, the CDR3 reads TGTGCCAGCAGGCGGGGCGGAGGAGGGAATGAGCAGTTCTTC.

This clonotype appeared a few times. Being one base from a much bigger clone, this may be a read error. V usage is TRBV7-7 and J usage is TRBJ2-1, with 7 bases identical to TRBD2. This CDR3 comprises 15 residues. Germline assignment: CDR1 SSHAT and CDR2 FNYEAQ (reference sequence). The CDR3 bases are TGTGCTAGCAGAGAACTAGTGGGGAGGGAGGGTGAGCAGTTCTTC. As protein: CASRELVGREGEQFF.

For this clonotype: One end of the junction varies from germline; a read error may be responsible. The chain employs TRBV12-3 or TRBV12-4 and TRBJ2-1; a weak D match, TRBD2 (6 bases). The CDR3 spans 15 residues. The CDR3 region is CASSFLGGGYNGQFF. The CDR3 DNA sequence: TGTGCCAGCAGTTTCTTGGGGGGAGGCTACAATGGGCAGTTCTTC.

This chain uses TRBV20-1 with TRBJ2-5; TRBD2 might be the D (6 bases). The CDR3 runs 13 residues. V lost 0 bases and J 5 bases, leaving 10 bases between the germline ends. Per the germline V gene, CDR1 is DFQATT and CDR2 is SNEGSKA (reference sequence). The CDR3: CSARERDSETQYF. Written as DNA, the CDR3 is TGCAGTGCTAGAGAGCGGGATTCGGAGACCCAGTACTTC.

This clonotype was seen repeatedly, ten times or more. J is TRBJ1-6 and V is TRBV7-9; D is ambiguous. CDR1 and CDR2 from the germline V gene are SEHNR and FQNEAQ (reference sequence). This CDR3 comprises 13 residues. Trimming pared 6 bases from V and 6 bases from J, leaving 9 bases between. The CDR3 DNA reads as TGTGCCAGCAGTGCGAACCCTAATTCACCCCTCCACTTT. Protein sequence: CASSANPNSPLHF.

The genes are TRBV6-1 and TRBJ2-3; weak D call: TRBD2 (6 bases). V was pared by 5 bases and J by 4 bases, with 10 bases between. Germline assignment: CDR1 MNHNS and CDR2 SASEGT. This CDR3 region has 13 residues. The CDR3 here is CASSSGDSDTQYF. The DNA of the CDR3 is TGTGCCAGCAGTTCGGGAGACTCAGATACGCAGTATTTT.

The CDR3 region has the DNA TGTGCCAGCAGGGATATAGGGAACAATCAGCCCCAGCATTTT. Residues: CASRDIGNNQPQHF. This chain joins TRBV6-1 and TRBJ1-5; D gene ambiguous. The CDR3 sequence is 14 residues long. The V and J ends lost 6 bases and 3 bases respectively, with 12 bases between them. Germline V gene lookup returns CDR1 MNHNS and CDR2 SASEGT.

This clonotype came up many times. The chain has TRBV12-3 or TRBV12-4 and TRBJ2-1, with 10 positions matching TRBD2. The CDR3 runs 15 residues. The ends lost 8 bases at V and 5 bases at J; junction bases unmatched: 9. This CDR3 reads CASGVSGGGHNEQFF. CDR3 sequence (DNA): TGTGCCAGCGGGGTGAGCGGGGGGGGACACAATGAGCAGTTCTTC.

The DNA for the CDR3 is TGCAGTGCTAGAATGGCGGGGGGGAGGACAGATACGCAGTATTTT. Its protein product is CSARMAGGRTDTQYF. The chain uses TRBV20-1 and TRBJ2-3, with 9 bases aligning to TRBD2. There are 15 residues in the CDR3. Germline CDR1 is DFQATT and CDR2 is SNEGSKA (reference sequence). Unmatched junction bases numbered 6, after V lost 2 bases and J lost 3 bases.

This clonotype was recorded at least ten times. The rearrangement uses TRBV2 and TRBJ2-7, with D possibly matching TRBD1 (6 bases). Trimming left V 8 bases short and J 3 bases short, with 20 bases between. The CDR3 sequence is 15 residues long. Germline CDR1 SNHLY, CDR2 FYNNEI. CDR3 sequence (DNA): TGTGCCAGCGGGGGCGACAGATTAGAAAGCTACGAGCAGTACTTC. The encoded protein is CASGGDRLESYEQYF.

The CDR3 DNA follows: TGTGCCAGCAGCGTAGGTTCAGGGAGGGAGACCCAGTACTTC. Its protein is CASSVGSGRETQYF. The chain recombines TRBV9 with TRBJ2-5, with a tentative D call TRBD2 (6 bases). The CDR3 length is 14 residues. V gave up 0 bases and J gave up 5 bases, with 11 bases separating them. Germline V gives CDR1 SGDLS, CDR2 YYNGEE.

The table lists this clonotype with a few counts. The gene calls are TRBV2 and TRBJ1-4, with D unclear. V lost 5 bases and J 3 bases, leaving 10 bases between the germline ends. Per germline, CDR1 SNHLY and CDR2 FYNNEI. The CDR3 sequence is 14 residues long. The CDR3 loop is CASSRSGANEKLFF. Here the CDR3 DNA reads TGTGCCAGCAGTCGATCCGGTGCTAATGAAAAACTGTTTTTT.

This clonotype has only a few counts. J is TRBJ2-1 and V is TRBV19; no clear D. The CDR3 is 13 amino acids. V gave up 0 bases and J gave up 10 bases, with 10 bases separating them. Per germline, CDR1 LNHDA and CDR2 SQIVND (reference sequence). CDR3 DNA sequence: TGTGCCAGTAGTATAGACCCCTTGGGCGAGCAGTTCTTC. Translating gives CASSIDPLGEQFF.

This clonotype showed up many times. The chain joins TRBV2 to TRBJ2-5; D possibly corresponds to TRBD2 (6 bases). The germline V gene encodes CDR1 SNHLY and CDR2 FYNNEI. This CDR3 spans 15 amino acids. V lost 4 bases and J 5 bases, leaving 17 bases between the germline ends. CDR3 loop: CASSGEAVLGETQYF. Here the CDR3 DNA reads TGTGCCAGCAGTGGGGAGGCGGTTTTGGGGGAGACCCAGTACTTC.

This clonotype showed up just once. V is TRBV28 and J is TRBJ1-1; D unclear. Germline V gene lookup returns CDR1 MDHEN and CDR2 SYDVKM. The CDR3 contains 11 residues. V lost 7 bases, J lost 4 bases, and 7 bases lay in between. The CDR3 spells CASKMGTEAFF. For the CDR3, the DNA is TGTGCCAGCAAAATGGGCACTGAAGCTTTCTTT.

The chain has TRBV29-1 and TRBJ2-7, with D unresolved. This CDR3 has 10 residues. The V end lost 6 bases, the J end lost 5 bases, and 8 bases lay between the germline ends. Germline loops: CDR1 SQVTM, CDR2 ANQGSEA. The CDR3 DNA sequence: TGCAGCGTGATTTCCAACGAGCAGTACTTC. Its protein is CSVISNEQYF.

This clonotype has ten or more counts. This chain connects TRBV29-1 to TRBJ1-1; 7 bases are shared with TRBD1. The V and J ends lost 7 bases and 7 bases, in that order; junction bases with no gene match: 9. Germline CDR1 reads SQVTM; CDR2 reads ANQGSEA. This CDR3 is built from 12 residues. CDR3 nucleotide sequence: TGCAGCGGTGGAGGGGGCCTGAATGAAGCTTTCTTT. Translated: CSGGGGLNEAFF.

This clonotype was found many times. V usage is TRBV5-1 and J usage is TRBJ2-5; TRBD2 is a possible D gene (6 bases). The CDR3 extends over 17 amino acids. Germline V gene lookup returns CDR1 SGHRS and CDR2 YFSETQ. The germline V and J ends were trimmed by 4 bases and 5 bases, with 24 bases remaining between them. The DNA of the CDR3 is TGCGCCAGCAGCCGATTGTTCGGGAGCAGGGAGCAGGAGACCCAGTACTTC. It yields the protein CASSRLFGSREQETQYF.

This clonotype occurred many times. V gene TRBV15 combines with J gene TRBJ2-5; D is unresolved. CDR3 length: 16 residues. From germline, CDR1 is LNHNV and CDR2 YYDKDF (reference sequence). The V end lost 0 bases, the J end lost 2 bases, and 13 bases lay between the germline ends. CDR3 sequence: CATSREWLGSQETQYF. CDR3 sequence (DNA): TGTGCCACCAGCAGAGAGTGGTTGGGCAGTCAAGAGACCCAGTACTTC.

This clonotype showed up many times. The rearrangement joins TRBV3-1 to TRBJ1-2; TRBD1 might be the D (5 bases). V shed 1 base and J shed 3 bases, with 15 bases lying between them. CDR1 and CDR2 (germline): LGHDT, YNNKEL (reference sequence). CDR3 length: 16 residues. The CDR3 nucleotides read TGTGCCAGCAGCCAAGGTGTGTTAGGGGACTACTATGGCTACACCTTC. Translation gives CASSQGVLGDYYGYTF.

The J gene is TRBJ1-1, the V gene TRBV29-1; TRBD1 aligns across 7 bases. After removal of 3 bases from V and 5 bases from J, the junction contained 6 bases not matched to a gene. The CDR3 sequence is 13 residues long. CDR1 and CDR2 (germline): SQVTM, ANQGSEA. This chain's CDR3 is CSVETGRGTEAFF. CDR3 coding DNA: TGCAGCGTTGAGACAGGGCGAGGGACTGAAGCTTTCTTT.

CDR3: CASREPAGTGGFLGNVLTF. CDR3 in DNA: TGTGCCAGCAGGGAACCGGCCGGGACAGGGGGCTTTTTGGGCAACGTCCTGACTTTC. V gene TRBV28 combines with J gene TRBJ2-6, with 12 bases lining up with TRBD1. J gave up 9 bases and V 6 bases, and 18 bases lay outside the gene matches. Germline V gene sequence: CDR1 MDHEN, CDR2 SYDVKM. The CDR3 is made up of 19 amino acids.

V is TRBV29-1 and J is TRBJ1-4, with D possibly being TRBD1 (5 bases). The germline CDR1 and CDR2 sequences are SQVTM and ANQGSEA. The V end was cut by 7 bases, the J end by 8 bases, with 14 bases between. The CDR3 totals 12 residues. CDR3 DNA sequence: TGCAGCGCTAGCTTGGGGCGAGAAAAACTGTTTTTT. Translation gives CSASLGREKLFF.

The chain links TRBV20-1 to TRBJ1-5; possibly TRBD1 for D (6 bases). The germline V and J ends were trimmed by 6 bases and 4 bases, with 13 bases remaining between them. The CDR3 consists of 13 residues. Germline loops: CDR1 DFQATT, CDR2 SNEGSKA (reference sequence). Here the CDR3 reads CSAKRTANQPQHF. The CDR3 region has the DNA TGCAGTGCCAAAAGGACAGCTAATCAGCCCCAGCATTTT.

There are many counts of this clonotype. This sequence joins TRBV7-9 and TRBJ2-3, with D maybe TRBD1 (6 bases). The CDR3 length is 16 residues. Germline V gene lookup returns CDR1 SEHNR and CDR2 FQNEAQ (reference sequence). V lost 5 bases, J lost 0 bases, and 15 bases lay in between. For the CDR3, the DNA is TGTGCCAGCAGCGGAACCGGGACACCCAGCACAGATACGCAGTATTTT. Its protein product is CASSGTGTPSTDTQYF.

This clonotype has at least ten counts. The chain couples TRBV28 to TRBJ2-1; D is tentatively TRBD1 or TRBD2 (5 bases each). V was pared by 5 bases and J by 0 bases, with 8 bases between. In germline, CDR1 is MDHEN, CDR2 SYDVKM. This CDR3 region has 14 residues. The CDR3 loop is CASSRDVSYNEQFF. DNA of the CDR3: TGTGCCAGCAGTCGGGACGTCTCCTACAATGAGCAGTTCTTC.

The V and J genes are TRBV9 and TRBJ2-5, with TRBD1 matching 11 bases. CDR3 length equals 17 residues. CDR1 and CDR2 (germline): SGDLS, YYNGEE. J was trimmed by 4 bases and V by 0 bases; bases with no gene match: 8. The CDR3 nucleotides read TGTGCCAGCAGCGTAGCAGGGACAGGGGGTGTCGGAGAGACCCAGTACTTC. As protein: CASSVAGTGGVGETQYF.

CDR3 loop: CASSPETGANVLTF. In DNA, the CDR3 is TGCGCCAGCAGCCCCGAGACAGGGGCCAACGTCCTGACTTTC. V is TRBV5-1 and J is TRBJ2-6; D not resolved. This CDR3 spans 14 amino acids. The V end lost 4 bases, the J end lost 4 bases, and 9 bases lay between the germline ends. Germline CDR1 is SGHRS and CDR2 is YFSETQ.